Listed below are T cell receptor beta chains from one sample, sequenced in a study of cytomegalovirus exposure and HLA in healthy donors. Libraries were prepared by immunoSEQ multiplex PCR; TCRdb keeps only in-frame clonotypes and omits some of them. The repertoire includes fewer than 200,000 clones, around 73% of them detected once, and under 2.5% sits in the top ten. The sequenced sample was PBMCs. These receptors were taken from a man in his 60s in good health and CMV-seronegative. The CDR3 runs from the conserved cysteine through the conserved F or W. Fields, in order: V gene, D gene, clone size, J gene, CDR3 protein, CDR3 DNA. A D gene is named only where the DNA matches it firmly. Not every row has a clone size; where given, it reads once, few, many or a size class.

TRBV19	NA	NA	TRBJ1-5	CASSIRGDQPQHF	TGTGCCAGTAGTATACGGGGGGATCAGCCCCAGCATTTT
TRBV29-1	NA	once	TRBJ2-3	CSVSAAARTDTQYF	TGCAGCGTTAGCGCGGCAGCCCGCACAGATACGCAGTATTTT
TRBV14	NA	NA	TRBJ2-5	CASSQAGRQGGETQYF	TGTGCCAGCAGCCAAGCTGGTAGACAGGGAGGAGAGACCCAGTACTTC
TRBV6-1	NA	NA	TRBJ1-6	CASSDGGNSPLHF	TGTGCCAGCAGTGACGGGGGAAATTCACCCCTCCACTTT
TRBV7-6	TRBD2	NA	TRBJ2-7	CASSSQSGTSGSPFSYEQYF	TGTGCCAGCAGCTCGCAAAGCGGGACTAGCGGGTCCCCATTCTCCTACGAGCAGTACTTC
TRBV11-2	NA	NA	TRBJ1-3	CASSLHAGSGNTIYF	TGTGCCAGCAGCTTACACGCAGGCTCTGGAAACACCATATATTTT
TRBV7-6	NA	NA	TRBJ2-7	CASSHGTPESYEQYF	TGTGCCAGCAGCCATGGGACTCCCGAATCCTACGAGCAGTACTTC
TRBV5-1	TRBD1	NA	TRBJ2-1	CASSLADRALNEQFF	TGCGCCAGCAGCTTGGCGGACAGGGCGCTCAATGAGCAGTTCTTC
TRBV7-3	TRBD1	NA	TRBJ2-1	CASSLGQGGYNEQFF	TGTGCCAGCAGCTTGGGACAGGGGGGATACAATGAGCAGTTCTTC
TRBV7-6	NA	NA	TRBJ1-6	CASSLGSASPLHF	TGTGCCAGCAGCCTCGGGTCAGCTTCACCCCTCCACTTT
TRBV29-1	NA	NA	TRBJ2-7	CSVGHNSYEQYF	TGCAGCGTTGGACATAACTCCTACGAGCAGTACTTC
TRBV9	TRBD2	NA	TRBJ2-3	CASSSIAGGGTDTQYF	TGTGCCAGCAGCTCGATAGCGGGAGGGGGTACAGATACGCAGTATTTT
TRBV28	TRBD1	NA	TRBJ1-2	CASSLTQDRVLAF	TGTGCCAGCAGTTTAACCCAAGACAGGGTCTTAGCCTTC
TRBV4-2	NA	few	TRBJ2-7	CASSQDSSGDYEQYF	TGTGCCAGCAGCCAAGATTCCTCAGGGGACTACGAGCAGTACTTC
TRBV28	NA	few	TRBJ1-1	CAGEDLPNTEAFF	TGTGCCGGGGAGGACTTACCCAACACTGAAGCTTTCTTT
TRBV7-2	TRBD2	NA	TRBJ2-5	CASSLIAGGRGQETQYF	TGTGCCAGCAGCTTGATAGCGGGAGGAAGGGGCCAAGAGACCCAGTACTTC
TRBV6-1	TRBD1	NA	TRBJ1-2	CASSETGGHYGYTF	TGTGCCAGCAGTGAAACAGGGGGACACTATGGCTACACCTTC
TRBV10-3	TRBD1	NA	TRBJ1-1	CAISLDDRVYLCTEAFF	TGTGCCATCAGTCTCGATGACAGGGTATATTTGTGTACTGAAGCTTTCTTT
TRBV5-1	NA	NA	TRBJ2-2	CASTDRNTGELFF	TGCGCCAGCACCGACAGGAACACCGGGGAGCTGTTTTTT
TRBV9	NA	NA	TRBJ1-1	CASSVAGEGTEAFF	TGTGCCAGCAGCGTAGCAGGGGAAGGCACTGAAGCTTTCTTT
TRBV2	NA	NA	TRBJ1-2	CASSGGIGVDGYTF	TGTGCCAGCAGTGGAGGAATAGGGGTTGATGGCTACACCTTC
TRBV7-9	TRBD1	few	TRBJ1-1	CASGGAGTGITEAFF	TGTGCCAGCGGTGGGGCCGGGACAGGGATAACTGAAGCTTTCTTT
TRBV6-6	TRBD1	NA	TRBJ1-2	CASSATGEGGYTF	TGTGCCAGCAGTGCGACAGGGGAGGGTGGCTACACCTTC
TRBV5-1	NA	few	TRBJ1-1	CASRMVGENTEAFF	TGCGCCAGCAGGATGGTCGGGGAGAACACTGAAGCTTTCTTT
TRBV2	NA	few	TRBJ1-5	CASSLLSGGEGQPQHF	TGTGCCAGCAGCCTCCTTTCGGGGGGCGAGGGTCAGCCCCAGCATTTT
TRBV5-4	TRBD2	NA	TRBJ2-3	CASSGTSGVGDTQYF	TGTGCCAGCAGCGGAACTAGCGGGGTGGGAGATACGCAGTATTTT
TRBV6-1	NA	once	TRBJ2-1	CASRDTANEQFF	TGTGCCAGCAGGGACACGGCGAATGAGCAGTTCTTC
TRBV2	TRBD2	NA	TRBJ2-7	CASSPRTSGTYEQYF	TGTGCCAGCAGTCCCCGGACTAGCGGTACCTACGAGCAGTACTTC
TRBV6-5	NA	NA	TRBJ1-1	CASCRGLDLNTEAFF	TGTGCCAGCTGCAGGGGTCTCGACCTGAACACTGAAGCTTTCTTT
TRBV10-2	NA	NA	TRBJ1-2	CASSEGQGDGYTF	TGCGCCAGCAGTGAGGGGCAGGGCGATGGCTACACCTTC
TRBV5-4	TRBD1	NA	TRBJ2-1	CASSWGTVNEQFF	TGTGCCAGCTCCTGGGGGACAGTCAATGAGCAGTTCTTC
TRBV7-2	NA	once	TRBJ2-7	CASSPRGGYEQYF	TGTGCCAGCAGCCCACGAGGGGGATACGAGCAGTACTTC
TRBV5-6	NA	few	TRBJ1-5	CASSLRGRGNQPQHF	TGTGCCAGCAGCTTGAGGGGACGGGGGAATCAGCCCCAGCATTTT